Below are 5 T cell receptor beta chains sequenced from a single sample in a study of shared clonotypes between healthy human individuals. Sequencing used immunoSEQ multiplex PCR; TCRdb keeps in-frame clones, though not all of them. The repertoire holds about 2,200,000 clones, with 85% to 95% as singletons. Naive CD8 cells comprised CD45RO-negative, CCR7-positively selected cells, excluding terminally differentiated effector memory CD45RA+ cells. The sample comprised naive CD8+ T cells from PBMCs. The source of these receptors is a man between 18 and 29 years old in good health. Some clones in this sample may be carry-over from other donors' samples.

The J gene is TRBJ1-2, the V gene TRBV13; 9 bases line up with TRBD1. V lost 4 bases to trimming and J lost 1 base; unmatched junction nucleotides: 7. CDR1 PRHDT and CDR2 FYEKMQ come from the germline V gene (reference sequence). The CDR3 has 16 amino acids. The CDR3 spells CASSSRPGQGNYGYTF. CDR3 coding DNA: TGTGCCAGCAGCTCACGCCCGGGACAGGGTAACTATGGCTACACCTTC.

The V gene is TRBV6-6, the J gene TRBJ1-2; unclear D gene. Germline assignment: CDR1 MNHNY and CDR2 SVGAGI (reference sequence). V was cut by 10 bases and J by 6 bases, with 21 bases left in between. CDR3 size: 14 residues. The CDR3 nucleotides are TGTGCCACCTCGGCCGAGCTAGACCCAAATGGCTACACCTTC. The encoded protein is CATSAELDPNGYTF.

This clone was observed once. The rearrangement joins TRBV7-6 to TRBJ2-7; possibly TRBD1 or TRBD2 for D (5 bases each). The V gene lost 5 bases and the J gene lost 0 bases, with 20 bases spanning the gap. Germline V lookup: CDR1 SGHVS, CDR2 FNYEAQ. CDR3 size: 17 residues. CDR3 DNA: TGTGCCAGCAGCCCCCTCGTGAGGGGATCCCACTCCTACGAGCAGTACTTC. Residues: CASSPLVRGSHSYEQYF.

V is TRBV6-6 and J is TRBJ2-4; unclear D gene. The V and J ends lost 7 bases and 9 bases respectively, with 10 bases between them. The CDR3 has 11 residues. Germline CDR1 MNHNY, CDR2 SVGAGI (reference sequence). The CDR3, as DNA: TGTGCCAGCACGTCAAGTGGCATTCAGTACTTC. Amino acids: CASTSSGIQYF.

The J gene is TRBJ2-7, the V gene TRBV6-6, with D perhaps matching TRBD1 (6 bases). V was shortened by 7 bases and J by 2 bases, with 18 bases between the two germline ends. The CDR3 has 15 amino acids. Looked up from germline, CDR1 is MNHNY and CDR2 is SVGAGI (reference sequence). The CDR3 nucleotides are TGTGCCAGCATCACCCCCAGGGGTAAGGCCTACGAGCAGTACTTC. Its protein product is CASITPRGKAYEQYF.